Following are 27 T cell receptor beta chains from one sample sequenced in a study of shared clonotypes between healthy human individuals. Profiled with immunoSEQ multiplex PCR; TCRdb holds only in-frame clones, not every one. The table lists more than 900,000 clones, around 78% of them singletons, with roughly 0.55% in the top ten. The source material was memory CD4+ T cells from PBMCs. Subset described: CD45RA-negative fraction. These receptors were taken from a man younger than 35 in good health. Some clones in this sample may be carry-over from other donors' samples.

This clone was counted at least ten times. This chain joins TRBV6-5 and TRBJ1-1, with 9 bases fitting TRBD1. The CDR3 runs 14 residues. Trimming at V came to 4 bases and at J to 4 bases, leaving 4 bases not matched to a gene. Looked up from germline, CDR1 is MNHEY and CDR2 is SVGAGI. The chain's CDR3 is CASSFKTGGTEAFF. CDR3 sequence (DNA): TGTGCCAGCAGTTTCAAGACAGGGGGCACTGAAGCTTTCTTT.

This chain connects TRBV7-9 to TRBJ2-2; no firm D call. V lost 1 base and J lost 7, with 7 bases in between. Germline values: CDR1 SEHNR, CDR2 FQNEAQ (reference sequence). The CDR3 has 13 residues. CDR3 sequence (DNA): TGTGCCAGCAGCTTAGTTTTTGTCGGGGAGCTGTTTTTT. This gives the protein CASSLVFVGELFF.

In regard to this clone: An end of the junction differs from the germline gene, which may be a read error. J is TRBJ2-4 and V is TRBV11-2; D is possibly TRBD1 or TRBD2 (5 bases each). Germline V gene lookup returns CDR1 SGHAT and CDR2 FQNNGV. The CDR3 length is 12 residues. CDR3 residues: CASSLNRDPSHF. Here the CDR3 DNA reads TGTGCCAGCAGCTTAAACCGGGACCCGAGCCACTTC.

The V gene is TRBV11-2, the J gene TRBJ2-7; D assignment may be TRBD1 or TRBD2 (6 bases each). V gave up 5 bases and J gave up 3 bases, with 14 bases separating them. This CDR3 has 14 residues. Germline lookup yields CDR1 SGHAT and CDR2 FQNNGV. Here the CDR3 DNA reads TGTGCCAGCAGCCAAGTTCGGGGGCTCTACGAGCAGTACTTC. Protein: CASSQVRGLYEQYF.

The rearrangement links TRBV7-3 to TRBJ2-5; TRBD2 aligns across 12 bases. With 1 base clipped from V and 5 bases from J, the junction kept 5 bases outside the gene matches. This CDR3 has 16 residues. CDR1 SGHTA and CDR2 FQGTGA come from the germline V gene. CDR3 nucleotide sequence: TGTGCCAGCAGCTTAAGGCTAGCGGGAGGGCCGGAGACCCAGTACTTC. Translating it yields CASSLRLAGGPETQYF.

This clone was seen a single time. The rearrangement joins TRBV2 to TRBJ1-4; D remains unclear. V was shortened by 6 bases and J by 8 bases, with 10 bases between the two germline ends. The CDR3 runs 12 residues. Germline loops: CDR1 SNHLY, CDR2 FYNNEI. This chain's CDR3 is CASRRQEEKLFF. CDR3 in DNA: TGTGCCAGCAGGAGACAAGAAGAAAAACTGTTTTTT.

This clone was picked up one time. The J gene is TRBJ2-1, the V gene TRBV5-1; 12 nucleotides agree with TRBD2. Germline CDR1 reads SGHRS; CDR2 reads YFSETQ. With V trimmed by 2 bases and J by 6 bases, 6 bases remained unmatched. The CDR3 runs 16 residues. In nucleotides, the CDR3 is TGCGCCAGCAGCTTCTTACTAGCGGGAGGTCGCAATGAGCAGTTCTTC. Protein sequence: CASSFLLAGGRNEQFF.

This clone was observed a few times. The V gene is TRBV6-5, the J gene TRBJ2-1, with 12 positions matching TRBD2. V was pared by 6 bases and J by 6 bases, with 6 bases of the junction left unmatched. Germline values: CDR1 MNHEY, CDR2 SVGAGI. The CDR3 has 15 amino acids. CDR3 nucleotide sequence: TGTGCCAGCAGCGCCACTAGCGGGAGGCTCAATGAGCAGTTCTTC. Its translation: CASSATSGRLNEQFF.

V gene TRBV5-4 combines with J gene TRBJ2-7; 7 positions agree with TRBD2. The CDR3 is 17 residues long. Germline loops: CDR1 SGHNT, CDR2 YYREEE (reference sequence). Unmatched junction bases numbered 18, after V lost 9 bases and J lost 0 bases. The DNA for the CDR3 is TGTGCCACCTGGGGAGGGCCATCGTCCAACAGCTCCTACGAGCAGTACTTC. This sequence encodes CATWGGPSSNSSYEQYF. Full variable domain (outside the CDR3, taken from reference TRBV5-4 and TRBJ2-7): ETGVTQSPTHLIKTRGQQVTLRCSSQSGHNTVSWYQQALGQGPQFIFQYYREEENGRGNFPPRFSGLQFPNYSSELNVNALELDDSALYLCATWGGPSSNSSYEQYFGPGTRLTVT.

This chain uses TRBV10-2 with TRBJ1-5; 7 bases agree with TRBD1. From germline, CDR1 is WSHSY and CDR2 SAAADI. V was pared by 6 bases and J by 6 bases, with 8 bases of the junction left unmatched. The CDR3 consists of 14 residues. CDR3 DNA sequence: TGCGCCAGCAGCGCAGGGGGTAACAGTCAGCCCCAGCATTTT. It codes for CASSAGGNSQPQHF.

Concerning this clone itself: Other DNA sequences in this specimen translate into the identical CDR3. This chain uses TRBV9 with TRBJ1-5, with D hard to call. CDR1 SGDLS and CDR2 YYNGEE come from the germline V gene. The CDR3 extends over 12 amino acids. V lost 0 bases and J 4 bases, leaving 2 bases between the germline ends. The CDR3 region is CASSVGNQPQHF. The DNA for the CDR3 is TGTGCCAGCAGCGTAGGGAATCAGCCCCAGCATTTT.

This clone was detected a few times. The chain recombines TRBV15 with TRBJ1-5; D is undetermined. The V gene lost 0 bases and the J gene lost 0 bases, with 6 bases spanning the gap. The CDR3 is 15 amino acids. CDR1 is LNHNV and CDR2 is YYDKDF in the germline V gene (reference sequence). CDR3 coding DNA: TGTGCCACCAGCAGAGATCTTTATAGCAATCAGCCCCAGCATTTT. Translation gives CATSRDLYSNQPQHF.

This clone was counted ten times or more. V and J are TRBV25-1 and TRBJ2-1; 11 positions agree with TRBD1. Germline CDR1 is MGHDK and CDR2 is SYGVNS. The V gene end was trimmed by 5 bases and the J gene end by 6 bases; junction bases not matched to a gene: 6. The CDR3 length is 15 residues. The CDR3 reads CASSSPGTGGNEQFF. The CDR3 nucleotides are TGTGCCAGCAGTTCTCCCGGGACAGGGGGCAATGAGCAGTTCTTC.

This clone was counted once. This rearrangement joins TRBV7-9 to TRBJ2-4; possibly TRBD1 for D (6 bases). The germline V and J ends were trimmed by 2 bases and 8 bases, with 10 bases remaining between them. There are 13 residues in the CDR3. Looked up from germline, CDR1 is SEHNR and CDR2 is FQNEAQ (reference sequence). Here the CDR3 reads CASSLNRVDIQYF. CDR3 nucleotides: TGTGCCAGCAGCTTAAACAGGGTCGACATTCAGTACTTC.

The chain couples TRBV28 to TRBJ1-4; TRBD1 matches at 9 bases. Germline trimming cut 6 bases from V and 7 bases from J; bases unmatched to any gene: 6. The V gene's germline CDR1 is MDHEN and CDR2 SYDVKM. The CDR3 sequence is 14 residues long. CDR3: CASRQGAPFEKLFF. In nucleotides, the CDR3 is TGTGCCAGCAGACAGGGGGCGCCTTTTGAAAAACTGTTTTTT.

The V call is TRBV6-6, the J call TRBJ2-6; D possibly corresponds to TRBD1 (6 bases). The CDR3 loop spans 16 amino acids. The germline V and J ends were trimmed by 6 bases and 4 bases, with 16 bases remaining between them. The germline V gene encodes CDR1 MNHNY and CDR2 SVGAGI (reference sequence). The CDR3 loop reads CASSPGQLGGANVLTF. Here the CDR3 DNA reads TGTGCCAGCAGCCCGGGACAACTGGGGGGGGCCAACGTCCTGACTTTC.

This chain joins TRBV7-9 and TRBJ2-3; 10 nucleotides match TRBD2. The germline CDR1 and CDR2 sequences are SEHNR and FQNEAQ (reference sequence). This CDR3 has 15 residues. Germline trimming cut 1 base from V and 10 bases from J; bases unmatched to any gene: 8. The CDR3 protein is CASSLEGTSVVSQYF. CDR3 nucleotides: TGTGCCAGCAGCTTAGAGGGGACTAGCGTCGTCTCGCAGTATTTT. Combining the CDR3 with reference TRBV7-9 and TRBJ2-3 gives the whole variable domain DTGVSQNPRHKITKRGQNVTFRCDPISEHNRLYWYRQTLGQGPEFLTYFQNEAQLEKSRLLSDRFSAERPKGSFSTLEIQRTEQGDSAMYLCASSLEGTSVVSQYFGPGTRLTVL.

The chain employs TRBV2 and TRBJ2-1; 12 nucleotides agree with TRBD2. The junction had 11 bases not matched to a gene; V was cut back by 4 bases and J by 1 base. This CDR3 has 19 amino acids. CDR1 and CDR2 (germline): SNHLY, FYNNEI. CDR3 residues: CASSGPGLAGPLSYNEQFF. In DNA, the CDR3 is TGTGCCAGCAGTGGACCGGGACTAGCGGGCCCCCTTTCCTACAATGAGCAGTTCTTC.

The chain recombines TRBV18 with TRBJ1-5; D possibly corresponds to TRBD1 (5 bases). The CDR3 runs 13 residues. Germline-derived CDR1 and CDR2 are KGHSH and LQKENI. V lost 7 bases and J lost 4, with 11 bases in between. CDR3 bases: TGTGCCAGCTGTCCGGGGCTAAATCAGCCCCAGCATTTT. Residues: CASCPGLNQPQHF. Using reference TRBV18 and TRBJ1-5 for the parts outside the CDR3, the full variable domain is NAGVMQNPRHLVRRRGQEARLRCSPMKGHSHVYWYRQLPEEGLKFMVYLQKENIIDESGMPKERFSAEFPKEGPSILRIQQVVRGDSAAYFCASCPGLNQPQHFGDGTRLSIL.

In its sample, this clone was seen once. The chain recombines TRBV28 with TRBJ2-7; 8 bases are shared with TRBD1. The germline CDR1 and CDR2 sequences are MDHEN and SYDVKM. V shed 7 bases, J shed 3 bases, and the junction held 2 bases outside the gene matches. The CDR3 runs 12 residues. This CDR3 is CASNTGGYEQYF. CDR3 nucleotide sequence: TGTGCCAGCAACACAGGGGGCTACGAGCAGTACTTC.

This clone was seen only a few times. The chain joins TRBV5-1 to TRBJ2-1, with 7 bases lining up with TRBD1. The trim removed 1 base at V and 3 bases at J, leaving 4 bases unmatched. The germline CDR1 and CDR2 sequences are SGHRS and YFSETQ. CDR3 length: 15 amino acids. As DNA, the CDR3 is TGCGCCAGCAGCTTGAATGCAGGGGGCTACAATGAGCAGTTCTTC. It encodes CASSLNAGGYNEQFF. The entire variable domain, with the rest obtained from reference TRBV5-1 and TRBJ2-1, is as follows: KAGVTQTPRYLIKTRGQQVTLSCSPISGHRSVSWYQQTPGQGLQFLFEYFSETQRNKGNFPGRFSGRQFSNSRSEMNVSTLELGDSALYLCASSLNAGGYNEQFFGPGTRLTVL.

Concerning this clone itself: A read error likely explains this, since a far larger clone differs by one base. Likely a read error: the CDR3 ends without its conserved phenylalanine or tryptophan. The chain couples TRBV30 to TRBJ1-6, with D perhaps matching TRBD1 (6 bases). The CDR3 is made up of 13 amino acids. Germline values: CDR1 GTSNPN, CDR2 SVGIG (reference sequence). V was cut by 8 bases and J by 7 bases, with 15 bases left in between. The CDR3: CAGHRERNSPLHL. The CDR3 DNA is TGTGCCGGACACAGGGAGAGGAATTCACCCCTCCACCTT.

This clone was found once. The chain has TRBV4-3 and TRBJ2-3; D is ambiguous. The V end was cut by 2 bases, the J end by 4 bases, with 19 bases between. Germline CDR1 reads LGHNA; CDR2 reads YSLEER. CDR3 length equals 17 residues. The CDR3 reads CASSQLPSWTPADTQYF. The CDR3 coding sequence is TGCGCCAGCAGCCAACTCCCGAGTTGGACCCCCGCAGATACGCAGTATTTT.

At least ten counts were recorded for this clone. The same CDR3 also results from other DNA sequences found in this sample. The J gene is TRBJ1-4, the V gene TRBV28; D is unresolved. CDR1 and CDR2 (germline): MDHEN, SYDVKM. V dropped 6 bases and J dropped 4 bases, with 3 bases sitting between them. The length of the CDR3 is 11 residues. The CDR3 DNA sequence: TGTGCCAGCAGGGATAATGAAAAACTGTTTTTT. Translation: CASRDNEKLFF. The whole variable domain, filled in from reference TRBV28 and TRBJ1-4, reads DVKVTQSSRYLVKRTGEKVFLECVQDMDHENMFWYRQDPGLGLRLIYFSYDVKMKEKGDIPEGYSVSREKKERFSLILESASTNQTSMYLCASRDNEKLFFGSGTQLSVL.

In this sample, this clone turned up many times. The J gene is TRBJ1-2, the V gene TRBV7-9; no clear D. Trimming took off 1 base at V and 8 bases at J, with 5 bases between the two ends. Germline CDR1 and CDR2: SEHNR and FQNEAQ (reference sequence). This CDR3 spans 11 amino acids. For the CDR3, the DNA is TGTGCCAGCAGCTTAGTGGAAGGCTACACCTTC. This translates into CASSLVEGYTF.

Written as DNA, the CDR3 is TGTGCCAGCAGTTTTCAGGGCTTGGAAGATACGCAGTATTTT. Protein product: CASSFQGLEDTQYF. This chain links TRBV28 with TRBJ2-3, with D perhaps matching TRBD1 (5 bases). Trimming cost V 3 bases and J 5 bases, with 12 bases left between them. The V gene's germline CDR1 is MDHEN and CDR2 SYDVKM. CDR3 length: 14 amino acids.

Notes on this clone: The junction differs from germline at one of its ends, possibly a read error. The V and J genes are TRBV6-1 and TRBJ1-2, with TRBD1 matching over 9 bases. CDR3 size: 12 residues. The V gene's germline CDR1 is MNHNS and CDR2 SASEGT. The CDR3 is CGGGQGAYGYTF. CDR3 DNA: TGCGGCGGGGGACAGGGCGCCTATGGCTACACCTTC.